This entry lists 23 T cell receptor beta chains sequenced from one sample in a study of blood T cell repertoires in COVID-19. The assay was immunoSEQ multiplex PCR, and TCRdb's table has in-frame clones only and misses some. The sample records about 88,000 clones, 89% being singletons. Sequences were obtained from peripheral blood. The receptors come from a woman of 80 years or more with active COVID-19.

J is TRBJ2-2 and V is TRBV28; D call uncertain. V lost 7 bases, J lost 1 base, and 10 bases lay in between. The CDR3 extends over 14 amino acids. Germline CDR1 MDHEN, CDR2 SYDVKM. CDR3 region: CASTLTQNTGELFF. Written as DNA, the CDR3 is TGTGCCAGCACCCTGACACAGAACACCGGGGAGCTGTTTTTT.

This clone was counted ten times or more. The chain is built from TRBV6-4 and TRBJ1-3; D is ambiguous. CDR3 size: 12 residues. From germline, CDR1 is MRHNA and CDR2 SNTAGT. V was trimmed by 4 bases and J by 8 bases, leaving 9 bases between them. Written as DNA, the CDR3 is TGTGCCAGCAGTGTTCGAGAAGACACCATATATTTT. Its translation: CASSVREDTIYF.

This clone was seen a few times. The gene calls are TRBV7-9 and TRBJ2-2, with D perhaps TRBD1 (6 bases). Germline V gives CDR1 SEHNR, CDR2 FQNEAQ (reference sequence). This CDR3 has 16 residues. Between the trimmed V and J ends, which lost 6 bases and 4 bases, there was a span of 18 bases. CDR3 DNA: TGTGCCAGCAGAAACAGGGTTGAATTTATCACCGGGGAGCTGTTTTTT. Translating gives CASRNRVEFITGELFF.

This chain links TRBV6-6 with TRBJ2-2, with D tentatively TRBD1 (5 bases). V lost 5 bases and J lost 1, with 11 bases in between. This CDR3 region has 15 residues. Germline-derived CDR1 and CDR2 are MNHNY and SVGAGI (reference sequence). CDR3 in amino acids: CASSQTGQNTGELFF. DNA of the CDR3: TGTGCCAGCAGTCAAACTGGACAGAACACCGGGGAGCTGTTTTTT.

This clone was counted between two and nine times. The rearrangement links TRBV19 to TRBJ2-7; the match to TRBD2 covers 11 bases. V lost 3 bases, J lost 3 bases, and 4 bases stayed unmatched. CDR3 length: 15 residues. Germline assignment: CDR1 LNHDA and CDR2 SQIVND (reference sequence). CDR3 in DNA: TGTGCCAGTAGTATCGGAACTAGCGGGAGCTACGAGCAGTACTTC. Its translation is CASSIGTSGSYEQYF.

The chain employs TRBV7-6 and TRBJ2-5; D gene ambiguous. CDR1 is SGHVS, CDR2 FNYEAQ, per germline. Trimming took off 4 bases at V and 5 bases at J, with 8 bases between the two ends. This CDR3 spans 12 amino acids. The CDR3 DNA follows: TGTGCCAGCAGCTCCGCCCGGGAGACCCAGTACTTC. It encodes CASSSARETQYF.

The chain has TRBV28 and TRBJ1-1; D ambiguous. Trimming shortened V by 3 bases and J by 0 bases, and 17 bases separated the two germline ends. Looked up from germline, CDR1 is MDHEN and CDR2 is SYDVKM. The CDR3 totals 17 residues. CDR3 nucleotides: TGTGCCAGCAGTTTGGTAGTTGAGTCCTTTGTGAACACTGAAGCTTTCTTT. It yields the protein CASSLVVESFVNTEAFF.

This rearrangement joins TRBV5-4 to TRBJ2-7, with 7 bases fitting TRBD2. Germline trimming cut 4 bases from V and 3 bases from J; bases unmatched to any gene: 13. The length of the CDR3 is 16 residues. Germline V CDR1 and CDR2: SGHNT, YYREEE (reference sequence). Here the CDR3 DNA reads TGTGCCAGCAGCCGACCCGCTAGCGGAAATCGCTACGAGCAGTACTTC. Translating gives CASSRPASGNRYEQYF.

DNA of the CDR3: TGCGCCAGCAGCCTCGGGACAGAGACTACGAGAGAGCAGTACTTC. This translates into CASSLGTETTREQYF. The genes are TRBV5-1 and TRBJ2-7; 7 nucleotides line up with TRBD1. V shed 4 bases, J shed 7 bases, and the junction held 14 bases outside the gene matches. Per germline, CDR1 SGHRS and CDR2 YFSETQ. The CDR3 runs 15 residues. The entire variable domain, with the rest obtained from reference TRBV5-1 and TRBJ2-7, is as follows: KAGVTQTPRYLIKTRGQQVTLSCSPISGHRSVSWYQQTPGQGLQFLFEYFSETQRNKGNFPGRFSGRQFSNSRSEMNVSTLELGDSALYLCASSLGTETTREQYFGPGTRLTVT.

About this clone itself: This CDR3 is also generated by other DNA sequences in the sample. The genes are TRBV28 and TRBJ2-7; D not resolved. Germline V lookup: CDR1 MDHEN, CDR2 SYDVKM. Trimming left V 2 bases short and J 3 bases short, with 5 bases between. There are 12 residues in the CDR3. This CDR3 is CASSLRGYEQYF. CDR3 sequence (DNA): TGTGCCAGCAGTTTACGCGGCTACGAGCAGTACTTC.

V gene TRBV7-8 combines with J gene TRBJ2-5, with D unclear. CDR1 is SGHVS, CDR2 FQNEAQ, per germline. This CDR3 is 14 amino acids long. V lost 1 base and J 0 bases, leaving 6 bases between the germline ends. The CDR3 loop is CASSLVQYQETQYF. CDR3 bases: TGTGCCAGCAGCTTAGTACAGTACCAAGAGACCCAGTACTTC.

This chain connects TRBV7-2 to TRBJ2-7; 13 bases line up with TRBD2. Germline CDR1 SGHTA, CDR2 FQGNSA. The CDR3 runs 18 residues. Trimming took 5 bases from V and 7 from J; bases not matched to a gene: 17. The CDR3 DNA reads TGTGCCAGCAGCAGGACTAGCGGGAGATCCTCTGCTACGGGAGAGCAGTACTTC. Protein sequence: CASSRTSGRSSATGEQYF. Complete variable domain (other parts from reference TRBV7-2 and TRBJ2-7): GAGVSQSPSNKVTEKGKDVELRCDPISGHTALYWYRQSLGQGLEFLIYFQGNSAPDKSGLPSDRFSAERTGGSVSTLTIQRTQQEDSAVYLCASSRTSGRSSATGEQYFGPGTRLTVT.

V usage is TRBV18 and J usage is TRBJ1-1; TRBD1 matches 9 bases. Trimming removed 0 bases from V and 10 bases from J; junction bases left unmatched: 6. Germline V CDR1 and CDR2: KGHSH, LQKENI. The CDR3 length is 14 residues. The CDR3 DNA is TGTGCCAGCTCACCACCCAAGGGACAGGGATTAGCTTTCTTT. Translating it yields CASSPPKGQGLAFF.

The CDR3 spells CASSHRAEGDTQYF. In DNA form, the CDR3 reads TGTGCCAGCAGCCATCGGGCAGAGGGAGATACGCAGTATTTT. The J gene is TRBJ2-3, the V gene TRBV11-3, with a tentative D call TRBD2 (5 bases). This CDR3 is built from 14 residues. The V and J ends lost 5 bases and 5 bases respectively, with 14 bases between them. Per the germline V gene, CDR1 is SGHNT and CDR2 is YENEEA.

This rearrangement joins TRBV18 to TRBJ2-2; D remains ambiguous. There are 15 residues in the CDR3. The germline V gene has CDR1 KGHSH and CDR2 LQKENI. With 6 bases removed from V and 0 bases from J, the gap between germline ends came to 11 bases. The CDR3 loop is CASSPKLANTGELFF. CDR3 in DNA: TGTGCCAGCTCGCCTAAATTGGCGAACACCGGGGAGCTGTTTTTT.

DNA for the CDR3: TGTGCCAGCACCCCCGGGGTACGGACCGATCAGCCCCAGCATTTT. Translating it yields CASTPGVRTDQPQHF. V gene TRBV7-2 combines with J gene TRBJ1-5; D remains ambiguous. V dropped 7 bases and J dropped 5 bases, with 18 bases sitting between them. In germline, CDR1 is SGHTA, CDR2 FQGNSA. CDR3 size: 15 residues.

The V call is TRBV4-1, the J call TRBJ2-1, with TRBD1 identical over 9 bases. Looked up from germline, CDR1 is MGHRA and CDR2 is YSYEKL. The trim removed 1 base at V and 6 bases at J, leaving 13 bases unmatched. There are 18 residues in the CDR3. CDR3 nucleotide sequence: TGCGCCAGCAGCCAAGTGCCGCCGGGACAGGGCTGGGTCAATGAGCAGTTCTTC. Protein product: CASSQVPPGQGWVNEQFF.

V is TRBV4-1 and J is TRBJ2-7; 8 bases are a match to TRBD1. J lost 3 bases, V lost 2 bases, and 3 bases had no gene match. From germline, CDR1 is MGHRA and CDR2 YSYEKL. The CDR3 totals 14 residues. The CDR3 sequence is CASSQPGQVYEQYF. CDR3 DNA sequence: TGCGCCAGCAGCCAACCGGGACAGGTCTACGAGCAGTACTTC.

V and J are TRBV7-6 and TRBJ2-1; D uncertain. The CDR3 covers 16 residues. Deletions cut 1 base from V and 2 bases from J, with 12 bases between. Germline V gives CDR1 SGHVS, CDR2 FNYEAQ. CDR3 coding DNA: TGTGCCAGCAGCTTAGGTTCAGATTTTGCCTACAATGAGCAGTTCTTC. This encodes CASSLGSDFAYNEQFF.

The CDR3 bases are TGTGCCAGCAGCTTAGCGCTGGGACAGTTGAGGCATACGCAGTATTTT. Translation gives CASSLALGQLRHTQYF. The chain joins TRBV7-2 to TRBJ2-3; 7 nucleotides align to TRBD1. The CDR3 totals 16 residues. Germline CDR1 and CDR2: SGHTA and FQGNSA. Trimming removed 0 bases from V and 7 bases from J; junction bases left unmatched: 10.

This clone was observed a handful of times. The rearrangement uses TRBV28 and TRBJ1-2, with 9 bases that match TRBD1. CDR1 MDHEN and CDR2 SYDVKM come from the germline V gene. The V segment lost 7 bases and the J segment 4 bases; nucleotides outside the gene matches: 7. The CDR3 totals 14 residues. The CDR3, as DNA: TGTGCCAGCATACAGGGGGCGAGTGGCTATGGCTACACCTTC. Protein product: CASIQGASGYGYTF.

The chain combines TRBV27 with TRBJ1-2; TRBD1 is a possible D gene (6 bases). CDR3 size: 16 residues. Germline-derived CDR1 and CDR2 are MNHEY and SMNVEV (reference sequence). V lost 4 bases to trimming and J lost 4 bases, with 19 bases between them. CDR3 coding DNA: TGTGCCAGCAGTTCTGCCCAAGGGGGGGAGGGCTATGGCTACACCTTC. It translates to CASSSAQGGEGYGYTF.

This chain links TRBV7-2 with TRBJ2-7; 13 bases map to TRBD2. Germline values: CDR1 SGHTA, CDR2 FQGNSA. J gave up 4 bases and V 5 bases, and 8 bases lay outside the gene matches. This CDR3 spans 16 amino acids. The chain's CDR3 is CASSLGAGLAGYEQYF. The DNA of the CDR3 is TGTGCCAGCAGCCTGGGCGCGGGACTAGCGGGGTACGAGCAGTACTTC.